This T cell receptor (beta chain) was identified during a study of radiotherapy plus CTLA-4 blockade in lung cancer. The CDR3 sequence is 14 residues long. Germline V gene data show CDR1 as LGHNT and CDR2 as FRNRAP. Trimming at V came to 0 bases and at J to 12 bases, leaving 8 bases not matched to a gene. The protocol was immunoSEQ multiplex PCR, while the TCRdb copy is restricted to in-frame clones and leaves out a portion. The sample has 40,000 or so clones, under 80% seen once. This specimen consisted of peripheral blood, obtained from a patient treated with radiotherapy plus ipilimumab. The chain links TRBV12-5 to TRBJ2-1; 7 nucleotides align to TRBD2. This clonotype originated in a human donor with non-small cell lung cancer who had stable disease on radiotherapy plus ipilimumab. In DNA, the CDR3 is TGTGCTAGTGGTTTGGTCCTGAGCGGGGCCGGGCAGTTCTTC. Protein sequence: CASGLVLSGAGQFF.